These 24 T cell receptor beta chains were sequenced from one sample in a study of CXCR3-negative and CXCR3-positive naive CD8 T cells. General study results and limits: CXCR3-positive naive cells carried more hydrophobic TRB CDR3s than CXCR3-negative naive cells did.

Which antigens these TCRs recognize remains unknown. The TRB cDNA libraries were prepared by 5' RACE with UMI labels. Reanalyzing the 5' RACE reads, TCRdb keeps one entry per CDR3 protein, without DNA. The specimen's table records some 140,000 distinct CDR3 sequences. Sequencing was done on a sample of naive CXCR3+ CD8+ T cells from blood. Subset indicated: CD45RO-CCR7+CD27+CD95- naive CD8+ T cells expressing CXCR3 (TNR3+). These receptors were obtained from a human donor in good health. Some clones in this sample may be carry-over from other donors' samples.

This sequence joins TRBV18 and TRBJ2-1; TCRdb returns TRBD2, unconfirmable since there is no DNA. The CDR3 extends over 14 amino acids. CDR1 is KGHSH and CDR2 is LQKENI in the germline V gene. Here the CDR3 reads CASSPGSRDNEQFF.

The CDR3 is CSVVLGYNEQFF. V usage is TRBV29-1 and J usage is TRBJ2-1. CDR1 and CDR2 from the germline V gene are SQVTM and ANQGSEA. This CDR3 region has 12 residues.

The chain couples TRBV25-1 to TRBJ2-7; TCRdb lists TRBD1, though no DNA is available to test this call. CDR1 is MGHDK and CDR2 is SYGVNS in the germline V gene. The CDR3 length is 13 residues. Here the CDR3 reads CASRGTESYEQYF.

The chain carries TRBV12-3 or TRBV12-4 and TRBJ1-2. CDR3 size: 13 residues. The CDR3 reads CASSFGRAYGYTF.

V usage is TRBV12-3 or TRBV12-4 and J usage is TRBJ2-5; lacking DNA, the TRBD2 call made by TCRdb goes unchecked. The CDR3 consists of 14 residues. The CDR3 loop reads CASSFKLAVETQYF.

The CDR3 protein is CSVWGVPFTGELFF. This chain uses TRBV29-1 with TRBJ2-2; without DNA, the TCRdb call of TRBD2 cannot be checked. CDR1 is SQVTM, CDR2 ANQGSEA, per germline. The CDR3 extends over 14 amino acids.

The gene calls are TRBV14 and TRBJ2-2. Germline-derived CDR1 and CDR2 are SGHDN and FVKESK. CDR3 length: 13 amino acids. The CDR3 loop is CASSPTYTGELFF.

This chain joins TRBV19 and TRBJ2-1. Germline CDR1 reads LNHDA; CDR2 reads SQIVND (reference sequence). This CDR3 comprises 12 residues. The CDR3 is CASSIVVGEQFF.

The chain links TRBV19 to TRBJ2-1; TCRdb's D call of TRBD1 is untestable without DNA. The length of the CDR3 is 15 residues. In germline, CDR1 is LNHDA, CDR2 SQIVND (reference sequence). CDR3 amino acids: CASSWGVSSYNEQFF.

The V and J genes are TRBV5-6 and TRBJ2-7; the D call of TRBD1 rests on TCRdb alone, since no DNA is present to check it. The CDR3 is 17 residues long. Germline V gene sequence: CDR1 SGHDT, CDR2 YYEEEE. The CDR3 sequence: CASSLEIGTGILNEQYF.

The chain recombines TRBV10-2 with TRBJ1-5; TCRdb lists TRBD1, though no DNA is available to test this call. The CDR3 is 15 amino acids. CDR1 is WSHSY and CDR2 is SAAADI in the germline V gene. This CDR3 is CASSEPGQGVQPQHF.

The gene calls are TRBV4-1 and TRBJ2-1; lacking DNA, the TRBD2 call made by TCRdb goes unchecked. Germline CDR1 and CDR2: MGHRA and YSYEKL. The CDR3 is 14 amino acids. CDR3 sequence reads: CASSQEGLDNEQFF.

This chain links TRBV5-6 with TRBJ2-2. CDR1 is SGHDT and CDR2 is YYEEEE in the germline V gene. This CDR3 spans 14 amino acids. CDR3 sequence: CASSASINTGELFF. The full variable domain, completed using reference TRBV5-6 and TRBJ2-2, is DAGVTQSPTHLIKTRGQQVTLRCSPKSGHDTVSWYQQALGQGPQFIFQYYEEEERQRGNFPDRFSGHQFPNYSSELNVNALLLGDSALYLCASSASINTGELFFGEGSRLTVL.

The chain uses TRBV6-6 and TRBJ2-3. Germline loops: CDR1 MNHNY, CDR2 SVGAGI (reference sequence). The length of the CDR3 is 14 residues. The CDR3 sequence: CASSYGGTTDTQYF.

The rearrangement joins TRBV7-3 to TRBJ2-3; TCRdb outputs TRBD1, but without DNA this stays unchecked. Germline V gene data show CDR1 as SGHTA and CDR2 as FQGTGA. The CDR3 sequence is 17 residues long. The CDR3 loop reads CASSLIGQGAGPDTQYF.

The chain uses TRBV7-9 and TRBJ1-1. The CDR3 totals 15 residues. Germline assignment: CDR1 SEHNR and CDR2 FQNEAQ (reference sequence). CDR3: CASSPREGWGTEAFF.

J is TRBJ2-1 and V is TRBV15; with no DNA, the TCRdb D assignment of TRBD1 cannot be verified. There are 14 residues in the CDR3. Germline V gene data show CDR1 as LNHNV and CDR2 as YYDKDF (reference sequence). CDR3 loop: CATSRDGQYNEQFF.

CDR3 amino acids: CASSLGPGANVLTF. The genes are TRBV7-3 and TRBJ2-6. This CDR3 has 14 amino acids. Per germline, CDR1 SGHTA and CDR2 FQGTGA.

V is TRBV12-3 or TRBV12-4 and J is TRBJ2-1; TCRdb gives TRBD2 as the D gene, but with no DNA this cannot be confirmed. The CDR3 totals 16 residues. The CDR3 region is CASSLWRDFVRGEQFF.

The chain recombines TRBV7-9 with TRBJ2-7; the TRBD1 assignment by TCRdb is unverifiable without DNA. The CDR3 spans 13 residues. Germline V gives CDR1 SEHNR, CDR2 FQNEAQ (reference sequence). The CDR3 protein is CASGAPNGGEQYF.

The CDR3 here is CASSLWTGGSYEQYF. V is TRBV5-1 and J is TRBJ2-7. Germline loops: CDR1 SGHRS, CDR2 YFSETQ. The length of the CDR3 is 15 residues.

The CDR3 spells CASRTGFEQYF. The chain links TRBV28 to TRBJ2-7; checking the TCRdb D call of TRBD1 is not possible without DNA. In germline, CDR1 is MDHEN, CDR2 SYDVKM. This CDR3 comprises 11 residues.

The chain is built from TRBV27 and TRBJ2-1; TCRdb indicates TRBD1, and absent DNA this call remains unverified. Looked up from germline, CDR1 is MNHEY and CDR2 is SMNVEV (reference sequence). The CDR3 is 15 amino acids. The CDR3 spells CASSLSGDRYNEQFF.

The rearrangement joins TRBV19 to TRBJ2-7; TCRdb proposes TRBD1, but this gene call is untestable without DNA. The CDR3 sequence is 15 residues long. Germline CDR1 and CDR2: LNHDA and SQIVND (reference sequence). CDR3 amino acids: CASSVAGTDTYEQYF.